This T cell receptor (beta chain) was captured in a study of patients and donors after allogeneic stem cell transplantation. TCRdb reprocessed the RT-PCR reads via MiXCR and lists one record per CDR3 protein. The table has about a million distinct CDR3 sequences, around 17% seen once. CDR1 is DFQATT, CDR2 SNEGSKA, per germline (reference sequence). Between the trimmed V and J ends, which lost 5 bases and 2 bases, there was a span of 16 bases. The CDR3 is 15 amino acids. The specimen sequenced was blood, either unsorted or a sorted T cell fraction (not recorded which). This TCR was recovered from a human donor who was either an allogeneic HSCT recipient or a stem cell or donor lymphocyte infusion donor (not recorded which). It is not recorded whose cells these are; they may come from a transplant donor. The chain has TRBV20-1 and TRBJ1-5; possible D gene TRBD1, 5 bases. CDR3: CSARDRPDGNQPQHF. The CDR3 coding sequence is TGCAGTGCTCGGGACCGACCGGATGGCAATCAGCCCCAGCATTTT.